At least ten counts were recorded for the clone carrying this T cell receptor (beta chain). Its antigen is not identified. These data belong to a study of neurological immune-mediated disorders. Study outcomes and limitations: The level of TCR clonal expansion was highest in patients with HTLV-1-associated myelopathy and lowest in multiple sclerosis, where it fell below the level seen in healthy controls.

The cDNA came from 5'RACE, which used 10-nucleotide random UMIs. TCRdb processed the 5' RACE reads anew with MiXCR; each CDR3 protein has one entry. Of 55,000 to 65,000 distinct CDR3 sequences detected, around 3.6% appear once; the ten largest clones hold approximately 3.1%. The unsorted libraries were generated from a total of 2 million PBMCs, which had been stored in RNAlater at -80 C. Source material: PBMCs. The receptor was isolated from a young woman with multiple sclerosis.

The DNA for the CDR3 is TGTGCCAGCAGCTACAGGGGGCCCGGCAGCACAGATACGCAGTATTTT. Amino acids: CASSYRGPGSTDTQYF. The chain has TRBV7-9 and TRBJ2-3; 9 bases map to TRBD1. The germline CDR1 and CDR2 sequences are SEHNR and FQNEAQ (reference sequence). Trimming cost V 4 bases and J 0 bases; bases outside gene matches: 5. This CDR3 has 16 residues.